The next 9 T cell receptor beta chains were all read from a single sample in a study of T cell responses to AZD1222 COVID-19 vaccine (dated by TCRdb to the early 2020s). The meaning of the sample's time point label: about 28 days (+/-7) after the second vaccine dose. Libraries were made using the immunoSEQ multiplex PCR assay. As stored in TCRdb, this immuneACCESS dataset retains in-frame rearrangements with V and J assigned. A fraction of the clones does not appear; measured against another copy, unresolved V genes explain less than half of the discrepancy, and the remainder lacks a known reason. In this sample the table shows 15,000 to 20,000 clones, over 60% of which occur a single time. The top ten hold 14% of the sample. This specimen consisted of peripheral blood, obtained 28 days after the second AZD1222 dose. The origin of the receptors is an adult who received the AZD1222 COVID-19 vaccine.

This chain joins TRBV27 and TRBJ2-6, with 7 bases lining up with TRBD1. The CDR3 has 20 amino acids. Germline trimming cut 4 bases from V and 0 bases from J; bases unmatched to any gene: 15. Germline V gene lookup returns CDR1 MNHEY and CDR2 SMNVEV (reference sequence). CDR3 loop: CASSSTGTARILSGANVLTF. CDR3 DNA sequence: TGTGCCAGCAGTTCCACTGGGACAGCCCGGATCCTCTCTGGGGCCAACGTCCTGACTTTC. Drawing the rest from reference TRBV27 and TRBJ2-6, the complete variable domain is EAQVTQNPRYLITVTGKKLTVTCSQNMNHEYMSWYRQDPGLGLRQIYYSMNVEVTDKGDVPEGYKVSRKEKRNFPLILESPSPNQTSLYFCASSSTGTARILSGANVLTFGAGSRLTVL.

V gene TRBV6-5 combines with J gene TRBJ1-1, with 9 bases identical to TRBD1. The germline gives CDR1 MNHEY, CDR2 SVGAGI. The CDR3 loop spans 14 amino acids. With 2 bases clipped from V and 6 bases from J, the junction kept 4 bases outside the gene matches. DNA for the CDR3: TGTGCCAGCAGTTACCCGGGACAGGGCCCTGAAGCTTTCTTT. Translation gives CASSYPGQGPEAFF.

This clone came up a few times. The chain joins TRBV5-4 to TRBJ2-7; D may be TRBD2 (5 bases). Per germline, CDR1 SGHNT and CDR2 YYREEE (reference sequence). The CDR3 contains 15 residues. V dropped 4 bases and J dropped 6 bases, with 20 bases sitting between them. CDR3 loop: CASSPDSSGIGEQYF. The CDR3 DNA follows: TGTGCCAGCAGCCCAGACTCGTCGGGGATAGGCGAGCAGTACTTC. Full variable domain (outside the CDR3, taken from reference TRBV5-4 and TRBJ2-7): ETGVTQSPTHLIKTRGQQVTLRCSSQSGHNTVSWYQQALGQGPQFIFQYYREEENGRGNFPPRFSGLQFPNYSSELNVNALELDDSALYLCASSPDSSGIGEQYFGPGTRLTVT.

This clone has a handful of counts. The V and J genes are TRBV7-2 and TRBJ1-1; D is unclear. Germline V gene lookup returns CDR1 SGHTA and CDR2 FQGNSA. CDR3 length: 16 residues. V was cut by 1 base and J by 1 base, with 13 bases left in between. The CDR3 region is CASSLVAPAPNTEAFF. The DNA of the CDR3 is TGTGCCAGCAGCTTAGTAGCCCCGGCCCCGAACACTGAAGCTTTCTTT. Looking up the rest from reference TRBV7-2 and TRBJ1-1 gives the full variable domain: GAGVSQSPSNKVTEKGKDVELRCDPISGHTALYWYRQSLGQGLEFLIYFQGNSAPDKSGLPSDRFSAERTGGSVSTLTIQRTQQEDSAVYLCASSLVAPAPNTEAFFGQGTRLTVV.

The genes are TRBV14 and TRBJ2-7; D is perhaps TRBD1 (5 bases). The germline V gene has CDR1 SGHDN and CDR2 FVKESK. This CDR3 has 15 amino acids. V lost 4 bases and J lost 0, with 13 bases in between. The CDR3 bases are TGTGCCAGCAGCCTCTCGACAGATTACTCCTACGAGCAGTACTTC. Translation: CASSLSTDYSYEQYF.

This chain connects TRBV7-2 to TRBJ1-1; tentative D call: TRBD1 (5 bases). Germline CDR1 SGHTA, CDR2 FQGNSA. The CDR3 extends over 16 amino acids. The ends were cut back, 1 base at V and 5 bases at J, with 17 bases in the middle. CDR3 region: CASSLVGTEGWTEAFF. The CDR3 bases are TGTGCCAGCAGCTTAGTGGGAACAGAGGGGTGGACTGAAGCTTTCTTT.

CDR3 bases: TGTGCCAGCAGCCGAGGGGGGGGAATGAACACTGAAGCTTTCTTT. Amino acids: CASSRGGGMNTEAFF. The J gene is TRBJ1-1, the V gene TRBV16; TRBD1 is a possible D gene (6 bases). Germline values: CDR1 KGHSY, CDR2 FQNENV. This CDR3 region has 15 residues. V dropped 4 bases and J dropped 0 bases, with 12 bases sitting between them.

The chain recombines TRBV11-2 with TRBJ1-4; tentatively, D is TRBD1 (5 bases). This CDR3 has 14 residues. V was trimmed by 1 base and J by 7 bases, leaving 10 bases between them. Per the germline V gene, CDR1 is SGHAT and CDR2 is FQNNGV. The CDR3 region is CASSLGGVVEKLFF. In nucleotides, the CDR3 is TGTGCCAGCAGCTTAGGGGGCGTGGTTGAAAAACTGTTTTTT.

This clone was found once. This sequence joins TRBV7-2 and TRBJ2-5, with 9 positions matching TRBD1. J lost 4 bases, V lost 5 bases, and 11 bases had no gene match. This CDR3 contains 16 residues. The germline CDR1 and CDR2 sequences are SGHTA and FQGNSA. CDR3 protein: CASSQIYRGLGETQYF. CDR3 coding DNA: TGTGCCAGCAGCCAAATCTACAGGGGGCTCGGAGAGACCCAGTACTTC.